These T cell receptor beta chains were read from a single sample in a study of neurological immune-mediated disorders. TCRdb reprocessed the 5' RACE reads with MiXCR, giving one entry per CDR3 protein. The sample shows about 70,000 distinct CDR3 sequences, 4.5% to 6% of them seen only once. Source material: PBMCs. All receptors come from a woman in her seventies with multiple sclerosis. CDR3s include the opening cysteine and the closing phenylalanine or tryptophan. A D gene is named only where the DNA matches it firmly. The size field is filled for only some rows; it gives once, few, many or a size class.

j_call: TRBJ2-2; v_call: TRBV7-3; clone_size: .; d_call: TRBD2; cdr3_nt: TGTGCCAGCAGCCCTCGGACTAGCGGGCTAGGGGAGCTGTTTTTT; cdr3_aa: CASSPRTSGLGELFF
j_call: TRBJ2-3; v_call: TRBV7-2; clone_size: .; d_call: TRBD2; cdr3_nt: TGTGCCAGCAGCTATAGCGGGAGAGGGACAGATACGCAGTATTTT; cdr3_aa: CASSYSGRGTDTQYF
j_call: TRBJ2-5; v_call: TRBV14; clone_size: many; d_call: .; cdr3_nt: TGTGCCAGCAGCCAAGTTAGCGGCTCAAGAGGGACCCAGTACTTC; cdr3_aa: CASSQVSGSRGTQYF
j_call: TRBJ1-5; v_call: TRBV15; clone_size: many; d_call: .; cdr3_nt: TGTGCCACCAGCAGAGAAGGCAATCAGCCCCAGCATTTT; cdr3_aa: CATSREGNQPQHF
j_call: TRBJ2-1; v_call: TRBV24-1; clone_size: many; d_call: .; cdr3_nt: TGTGCCACCAGTGACCCGTCCCGGGACTACAATGAGCAGTTCTTC; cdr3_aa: CATSDPSRDYNEQFF
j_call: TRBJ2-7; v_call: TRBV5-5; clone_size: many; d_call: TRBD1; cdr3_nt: TGTGCCAGCAGCTTACGTGACAGGGGGCTAGACGAGCAGTACTTC; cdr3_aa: CASSLRDRGLDEQYF
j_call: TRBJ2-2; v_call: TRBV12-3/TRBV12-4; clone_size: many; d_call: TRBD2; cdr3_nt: TGTGCCAGCAGTTTCGGGAAGCGGGAGAACACCGGGGAGCTGTTTTTT; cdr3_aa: CASSFGKRENTGELFF
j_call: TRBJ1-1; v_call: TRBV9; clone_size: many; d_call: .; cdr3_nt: TGTGCCAGCAGCGTAGAAGATGGGGTCAGATTTAACACTGAAGCTTTCTTT; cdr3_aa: CASSVEDGVRFNTEAFF
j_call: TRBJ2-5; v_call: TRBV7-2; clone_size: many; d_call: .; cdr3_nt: TGTGCCAGCAGCTCGGGACTGACCCTCGGTGGGACCCAGTACTTC; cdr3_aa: CASSSGLTLGGTQYF
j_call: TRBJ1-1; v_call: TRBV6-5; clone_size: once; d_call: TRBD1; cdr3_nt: TGTGCCAGCAGTACTGACAGGGGTCAAGCTTTCTTT; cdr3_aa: CASSTDRGQAFF
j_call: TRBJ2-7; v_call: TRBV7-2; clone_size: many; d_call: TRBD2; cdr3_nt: TGTGCCAGCAGCTTAGAACTAGCGGGACCAACCTACGAGCAGTACTTC; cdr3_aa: CASSLELAGPTYEQYF
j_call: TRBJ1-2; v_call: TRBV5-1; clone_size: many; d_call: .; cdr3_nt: TGCGCCAGCAGCTTGGGGCAGTTTGTTGGCTACACCTTC; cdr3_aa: CASSLGQFVGYTF
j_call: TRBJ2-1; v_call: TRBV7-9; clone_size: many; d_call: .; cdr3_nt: TGTGCCAGCAGCTTCCGTGGTCATGAGCAGTTCTTC; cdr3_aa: CASSFRGHEQFF
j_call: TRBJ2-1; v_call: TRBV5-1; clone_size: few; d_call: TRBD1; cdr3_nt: TGCGCCAGCACCCACGGGACAGAAGCCTACAATGAGCAGTTCTTC; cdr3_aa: CASTHGTEAYNEQFF
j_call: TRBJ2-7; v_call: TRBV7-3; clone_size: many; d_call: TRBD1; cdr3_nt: TGTGCCAGCAGCTTAAAAGGAGGGACAGGGAACCCCTACGAGCAGTACTTC; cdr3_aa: CASSLKGGTGNPYEQYF
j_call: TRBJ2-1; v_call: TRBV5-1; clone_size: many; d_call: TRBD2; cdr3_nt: TGCGCCAGCAGCCGGACTAGCGGGACCCCCTACAATGAGCAGTTCTTC; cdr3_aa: CASSRTSGTPYNEQFF
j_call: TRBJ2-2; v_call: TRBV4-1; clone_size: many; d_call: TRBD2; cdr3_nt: TGCGCCAGCAGCCATATAGGACTAGCGGAATCCACCGGGGAGCTGTTTTTT; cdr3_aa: CASSHIGLAESTGELFF